Only a few counts were recorded for the clone carrying this T cell receptor beta chain. Its antigen is not known. The sample comes from a study of CD8 T cells in ankylosing spondylitis. Study-wide points: With a CD8+ phenotype, disease-linked clones were relatively rare in peripheral blood. A TCR beta motif of fewer than ten highly homologous variants appeared characteristic of ankylosing spondylitis blood. Disease-linked clones reportedly showed significant enrichment in matched ankylosing spondylitis synovial fluid.

Quantitative 5'-RACE was performed with molecular barcodes, and it yielded the TCR beta libraries. Each CDR3 protein is one row after TCRdb ran MiXCR on the 5' RACE reads. The table includes roughly 670,000 distinct CDR3 sequences, 15% to 20% detected once. The CDR3 totals 16 residues. Germline V gene lookup returns CDR1 SGHTA and CDR2 FQGNSA. The germline V and J ends were trimmed by 1 base and 6 bases, with 16 bases remaining between them. The sequence was obtained from a male donor with ankylosing spondylitis. The sample consisted of blood, either unsorted or a sorted T cell fraction (not recorded which). This chain joins TRBV7-2 and TRBJ2-1; possible D gene TRBD2, 6 bases. The CDR3 sequence: CASSLEPPRRGNEQFF. The CDR3 DNA follows: TGTGCCAGCAGCTTAGAGCCCCCGAGGCGGGGCAATGAGCAGTTCTTC. The whole variable domain, remainder taken from reference TRBV7-2 and TRBJ2-1, is GAGVSQSPSNKVTEKGKDVELRCDPISGHTALYWYRQSLGQGLEFLIYFQGNSAPDKSGLPSDRFSAERTGGSVSTLTIQRTQQEDSAVYLCASSLEPPRRGNEQFFGPGTRLTVL.